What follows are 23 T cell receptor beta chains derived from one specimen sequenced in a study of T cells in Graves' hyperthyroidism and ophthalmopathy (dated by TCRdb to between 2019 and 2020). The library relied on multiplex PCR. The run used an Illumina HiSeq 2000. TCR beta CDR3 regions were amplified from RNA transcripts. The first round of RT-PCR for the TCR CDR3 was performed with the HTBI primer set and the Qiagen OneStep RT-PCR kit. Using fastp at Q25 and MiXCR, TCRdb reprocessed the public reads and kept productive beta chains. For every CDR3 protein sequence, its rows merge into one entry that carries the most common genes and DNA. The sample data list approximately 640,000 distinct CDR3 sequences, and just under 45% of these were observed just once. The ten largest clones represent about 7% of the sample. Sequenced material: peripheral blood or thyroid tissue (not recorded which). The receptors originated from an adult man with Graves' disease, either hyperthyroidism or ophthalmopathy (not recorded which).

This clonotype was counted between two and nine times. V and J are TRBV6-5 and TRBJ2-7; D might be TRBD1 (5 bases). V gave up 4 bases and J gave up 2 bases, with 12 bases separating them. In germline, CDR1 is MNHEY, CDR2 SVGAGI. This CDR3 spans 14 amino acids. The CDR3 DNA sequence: TGTGCCAGCAGTTTGTCCGTGACAGCCTACGAGCAGTACTTC. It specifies CASSLSVTAYEQYF.

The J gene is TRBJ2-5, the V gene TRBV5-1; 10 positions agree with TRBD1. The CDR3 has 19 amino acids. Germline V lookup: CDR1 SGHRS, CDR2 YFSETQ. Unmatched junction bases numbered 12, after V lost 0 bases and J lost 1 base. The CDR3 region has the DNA TGCGCCAGCAGCTTGGTGTTGACAGGGGGCTGGGCGGGCCAAGAGACCCAGTACTTC. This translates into CASSLVLTGGWAGQETQYF.

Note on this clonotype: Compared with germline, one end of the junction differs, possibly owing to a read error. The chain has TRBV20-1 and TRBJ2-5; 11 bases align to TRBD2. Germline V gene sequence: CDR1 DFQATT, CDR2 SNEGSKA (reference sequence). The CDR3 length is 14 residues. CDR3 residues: CSARGLAGGKTQYF. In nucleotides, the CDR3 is TGCAGTGCCAGAGGGCTAGCGGGGGGTAAGACCCAGTACTTC.

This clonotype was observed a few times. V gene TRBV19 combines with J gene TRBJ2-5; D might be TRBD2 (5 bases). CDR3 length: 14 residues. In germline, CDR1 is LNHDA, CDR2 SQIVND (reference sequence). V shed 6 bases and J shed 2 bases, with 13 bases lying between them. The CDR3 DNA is TGTGCCAGTAGCCCCTCGGACTGGCAAGAGACCCAGTACTTC. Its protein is CASSPSDWQETQYF.

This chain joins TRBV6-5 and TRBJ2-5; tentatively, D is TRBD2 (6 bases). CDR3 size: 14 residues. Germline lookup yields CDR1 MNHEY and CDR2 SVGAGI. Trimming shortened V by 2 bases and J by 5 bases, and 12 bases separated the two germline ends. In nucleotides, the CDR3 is TGTGCCAGCAGTTACGACTCAGGGAGGGAGACCCAGTACTTC. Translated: CASSYDSGRETQYF.

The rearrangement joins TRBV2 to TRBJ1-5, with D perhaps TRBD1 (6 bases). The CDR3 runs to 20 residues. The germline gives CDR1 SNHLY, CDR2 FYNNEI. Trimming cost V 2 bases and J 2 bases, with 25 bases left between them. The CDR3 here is CASSETGSGRRGKGNQPQHF. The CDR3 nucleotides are TGTGCCAGCAGTGAAACAGGGTCAGGCCGCCGGGGAAAGGGCAATCAGCCCCAGCATTTT. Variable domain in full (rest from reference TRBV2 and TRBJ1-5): EPEVTQTPSHQVTQMGQEVILRCVPISNHLYFYWYRQILGQKVEFLVSFYNNEISEKSEIFDDQFSVERPDGSNFTLKIRSTKLEDSAMYFCASSETGSGRRGKGNQPQHFGDGTRLSIL.

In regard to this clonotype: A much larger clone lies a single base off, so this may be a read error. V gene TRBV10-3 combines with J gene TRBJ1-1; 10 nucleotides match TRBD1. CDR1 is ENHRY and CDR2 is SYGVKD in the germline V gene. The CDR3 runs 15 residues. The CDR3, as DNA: TGTGCCACAACCACCGGACAGGGGGAGAACACTGAAGTTTTCTTT. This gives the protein CATTTGQGENTEVFF.

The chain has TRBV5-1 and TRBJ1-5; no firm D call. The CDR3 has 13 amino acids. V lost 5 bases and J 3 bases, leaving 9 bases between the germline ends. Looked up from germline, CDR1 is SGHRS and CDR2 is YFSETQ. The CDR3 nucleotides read TGCGCCAGCAGTGCCGGAAACAATCAGCCCCAGCATTTT. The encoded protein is CASSAGNNQPQHF.

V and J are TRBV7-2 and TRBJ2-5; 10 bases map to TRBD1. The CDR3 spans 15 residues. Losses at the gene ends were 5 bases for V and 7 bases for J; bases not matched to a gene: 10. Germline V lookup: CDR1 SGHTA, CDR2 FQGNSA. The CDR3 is CASSQVGTGDGTQYF. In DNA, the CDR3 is TGTGCCAGCAGCCAAGTTGGGACAGGGGACGGGACCCAGTACTTC.

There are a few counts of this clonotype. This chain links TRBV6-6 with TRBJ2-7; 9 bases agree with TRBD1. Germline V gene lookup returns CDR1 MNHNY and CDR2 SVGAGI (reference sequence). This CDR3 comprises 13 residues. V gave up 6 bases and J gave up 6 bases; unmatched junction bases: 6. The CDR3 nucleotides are TGTGCCAGCAGGGACAGGGGTTCCCTCGAGCAGTACTTC. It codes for CASRDRGSLEQYF.

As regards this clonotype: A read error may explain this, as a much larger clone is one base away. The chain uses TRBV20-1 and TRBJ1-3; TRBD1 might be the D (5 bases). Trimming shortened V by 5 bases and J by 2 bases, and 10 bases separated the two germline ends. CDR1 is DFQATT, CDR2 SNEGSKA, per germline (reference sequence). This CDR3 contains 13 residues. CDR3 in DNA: TGCAGTGCTGCCGACAGCCCTGGAAACACCATATATTTT. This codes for CSAADSPGNTIYF.

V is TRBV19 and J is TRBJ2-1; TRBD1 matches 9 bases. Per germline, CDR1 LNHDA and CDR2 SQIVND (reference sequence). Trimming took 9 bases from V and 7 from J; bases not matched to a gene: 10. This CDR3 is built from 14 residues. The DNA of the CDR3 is TGTGCCAGCAGTGGTACGGACAGGGGTAATGAGCAGTTCTTC. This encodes CASSGTDRGNEQFF.

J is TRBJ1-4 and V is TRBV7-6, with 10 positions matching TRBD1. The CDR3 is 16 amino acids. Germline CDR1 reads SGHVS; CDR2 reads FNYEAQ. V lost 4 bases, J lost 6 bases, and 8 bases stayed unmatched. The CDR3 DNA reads TGTGCCAGCAGCTCCCGACCGGGACAGGGGTATGAAAAACTGTTTTTT. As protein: CASSSRPGQGYEKLFF.

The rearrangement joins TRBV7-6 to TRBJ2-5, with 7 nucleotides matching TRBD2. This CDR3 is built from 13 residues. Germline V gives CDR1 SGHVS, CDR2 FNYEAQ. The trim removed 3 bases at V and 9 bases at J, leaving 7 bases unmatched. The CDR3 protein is CASSFSGFEAQYF. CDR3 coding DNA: TGTGCCAGCAGCTTTAGCGGGTTCGAGGCCCAGTACTTC.

The CDR3 spells CASSPHRSNTEAFF. CDR3 sequence (DNA): TGTGCCAGCAGCCCCCACAGGTCTAACACTGAAGCTTTCTTT. The chain recombines TRBV7-9 with TRBJ1-1, with D perhaps TRBD1 (5 bases). The CDR3 spans 14 residues. The germline V gene encodes CDR1 SEHNR and CDR2 FQNEAQ (reference sequence). Trimming shortened V by 5 bases and J by 2 bases, and 12 bases separated the two germline ends.

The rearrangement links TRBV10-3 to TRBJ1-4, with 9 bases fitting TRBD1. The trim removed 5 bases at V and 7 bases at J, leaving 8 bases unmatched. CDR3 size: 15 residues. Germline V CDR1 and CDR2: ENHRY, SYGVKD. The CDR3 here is CAISLARDRAEKLFF. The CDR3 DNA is TGTGCCATCAGTTTAGCTCGGGACAGGGCTGAAAAACTGTTTTTT.

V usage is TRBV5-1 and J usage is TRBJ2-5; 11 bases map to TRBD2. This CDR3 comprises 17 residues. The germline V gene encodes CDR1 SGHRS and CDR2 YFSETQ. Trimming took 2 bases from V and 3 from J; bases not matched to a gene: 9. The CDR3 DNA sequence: TGCGCCAGCAGCTTTGGACTAGCGGGCGCCCCCGAAGAGACCCAGTACTTC. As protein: CASSFGLAGAPEETQYF.

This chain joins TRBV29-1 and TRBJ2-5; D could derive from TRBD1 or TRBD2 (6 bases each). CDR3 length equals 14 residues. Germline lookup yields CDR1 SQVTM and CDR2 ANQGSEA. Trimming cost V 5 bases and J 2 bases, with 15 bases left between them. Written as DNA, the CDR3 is TGCAGCGTTCGTGGAGGGGGGTTACAAGAGACCCAGTACTTC. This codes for CSVRGGGLQETQYF.

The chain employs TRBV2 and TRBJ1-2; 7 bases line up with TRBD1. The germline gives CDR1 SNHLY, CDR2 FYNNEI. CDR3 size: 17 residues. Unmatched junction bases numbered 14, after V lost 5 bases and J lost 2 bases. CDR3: CASSPILDRVVNYGYTF. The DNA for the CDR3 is TGTGCCAGCAGTCCGATACTAGACAGGGTGGTGAACTATGGCTACACCTTC. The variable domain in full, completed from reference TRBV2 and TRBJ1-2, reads EPEVTQTPSHQVTQMGQEVILRCVPISNHLYFYWYRQILGQKVEFLVSFYNNEISEKSEIFDDQFSVERPDGSNFTLKIRSTKLEDSAMYFCASSPILDRVVNYGYTFGSGTRLTVV.

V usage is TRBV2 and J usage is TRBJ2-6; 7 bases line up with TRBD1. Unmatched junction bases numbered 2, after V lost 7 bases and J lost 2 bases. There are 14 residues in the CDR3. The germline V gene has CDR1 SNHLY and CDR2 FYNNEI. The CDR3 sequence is CASMTGPGANVLTF. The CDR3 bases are TGTGCCAGCATGACAGGGCCTGGGGCCAACGTCCTGACTTTC. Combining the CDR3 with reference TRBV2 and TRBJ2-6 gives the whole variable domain EPEVTQTPSHQVTQMGQEVILRCVPISNHLYFYWYRQILGQKVEFLVSFYNNEISEKSEIFDDQFSVERPDGSNFTLKIRSTKLEDSAMYFCASMTGPGANVLTFGAGSRLTVL.

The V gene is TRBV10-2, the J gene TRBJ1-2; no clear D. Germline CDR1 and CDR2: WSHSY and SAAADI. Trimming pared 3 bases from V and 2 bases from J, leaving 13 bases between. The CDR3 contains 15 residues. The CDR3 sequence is CASSEGPALNYGYTF. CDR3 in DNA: TGCGCCAGCAGTGAAGGACCCGCTCTGAACTATGGCTACACCTTC.

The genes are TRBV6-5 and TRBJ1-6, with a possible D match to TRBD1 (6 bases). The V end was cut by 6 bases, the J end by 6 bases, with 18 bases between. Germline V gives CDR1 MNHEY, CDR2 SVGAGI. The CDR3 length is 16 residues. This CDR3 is CASRGEGTRRNSPLHF. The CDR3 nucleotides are TGTGCCAGCAGGGGCGAAGGGACACGCCGTAATTCACCCCTCCACTTT.

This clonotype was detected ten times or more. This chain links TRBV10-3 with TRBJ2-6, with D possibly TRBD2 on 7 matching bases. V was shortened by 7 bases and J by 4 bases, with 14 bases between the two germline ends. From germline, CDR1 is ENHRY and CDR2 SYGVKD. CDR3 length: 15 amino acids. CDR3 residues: CAITNGGHGANVLTF. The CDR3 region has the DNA TGTGCCATCACAAACGGGGGGCACGGGGCCAACGTCCTGACTTTC.